This TCR beta chain was obtained from a study of breast tumors, draining lymph nodes, adjacent tissues. General observations from the study: Data fit most tumor T cells coming from lymph node, expanding in tumor. Tumors had less TCR diversity than lymph nodes, more than nontumor tissue. The lymph node origin of tumor T cells was framed as consistent with a hypothesis, not demonstrated. Compared with basal-like, luminal-like tumors shared significantly more repertoire with nontumor tissue.

Breast cancer patients provided tissue from their axillary draining lymph nodes. This clonotype came up many times. Its antigen is unknown. TCRdb re-analysed the multiplex PCR reads in MiXCR, keeping a single row per CDR3 protein. The sample lists some 120,000 distinct CDR3 sequences, just under 20% seen once, with over 3% in the top ten. Trimming cost V 1 base and J 3 bases, with 12 bases left between them. Per the germline V gene, CDR1 is LNHDA and CDR2 is SQIVND (reference sequence). CDR3 length equals 16 residues. The sequenced sample consisted of axillary lymph node tissue. The receptor was derived from a female donor with breast cancer. Some clones in this sample may be carry-over from other donors' samples. The chain links TRBV19 to TRBJ2-2, with D perhaps TRBD1 or TRBD2 (6 bases each). The CDR3 is CASSIGGGGYTGELFF. The CDR3 DNA reads as TGTGCCAGTAGTATAGGAGGAGGGGGGTACACCGGGGAGCTGTTTTTT.